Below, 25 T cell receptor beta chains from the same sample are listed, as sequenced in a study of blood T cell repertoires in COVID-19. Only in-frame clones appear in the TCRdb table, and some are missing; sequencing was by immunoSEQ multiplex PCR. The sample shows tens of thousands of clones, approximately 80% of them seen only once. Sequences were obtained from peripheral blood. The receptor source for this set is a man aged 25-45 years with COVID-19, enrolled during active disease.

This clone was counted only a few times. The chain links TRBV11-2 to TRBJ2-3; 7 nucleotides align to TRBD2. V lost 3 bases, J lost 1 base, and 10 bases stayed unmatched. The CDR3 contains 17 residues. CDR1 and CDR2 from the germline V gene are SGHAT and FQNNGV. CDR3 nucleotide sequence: TGTGCCAGCAGCTTTACAATTCGGGGGGAGGGCACAGATACGCAGTATTTT. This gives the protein CASSFTIRGEGTDTQYF.

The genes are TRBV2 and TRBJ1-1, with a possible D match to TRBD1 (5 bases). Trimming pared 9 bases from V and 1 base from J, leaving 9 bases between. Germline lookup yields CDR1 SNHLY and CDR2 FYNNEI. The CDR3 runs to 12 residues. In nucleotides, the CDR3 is TGTGCCAGGCAGGGAAAGAACACTGAAGCTTTCTTT. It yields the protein CARQGKNTEAFF.

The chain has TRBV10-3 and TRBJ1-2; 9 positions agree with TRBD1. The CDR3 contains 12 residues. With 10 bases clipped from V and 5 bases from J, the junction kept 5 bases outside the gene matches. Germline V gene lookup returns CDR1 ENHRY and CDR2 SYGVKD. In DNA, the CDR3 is TGTGCCACAACACAGGGGGCATATGGCTACACCTTC. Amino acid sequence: CATTQGAYGYTF.

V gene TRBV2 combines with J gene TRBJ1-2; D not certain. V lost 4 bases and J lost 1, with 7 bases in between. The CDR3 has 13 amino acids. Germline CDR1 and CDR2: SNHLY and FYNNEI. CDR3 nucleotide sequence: TGTGCCAGCAGTGCCGAGGGTAACTATGGCTACACCTTC. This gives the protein CASSAEGNYGYTF.

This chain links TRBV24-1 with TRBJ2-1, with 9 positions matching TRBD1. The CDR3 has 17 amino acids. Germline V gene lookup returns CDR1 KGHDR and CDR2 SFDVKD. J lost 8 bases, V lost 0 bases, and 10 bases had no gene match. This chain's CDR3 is CATSDLRPGTGLDEQFF. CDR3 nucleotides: TGTGCCACCAGTGATTTGAGGCCGGGGACAGGGCTCGATGAGCAGTTCTTC.

CDR3 coding DNA: TGCAGCGTTGAGGTACCTAGCGGCACCTACGAGCAGTACTTC. It translates to CSVEVPSGTYEQYF. V and J are TRBV29-1 and TRBJ2-7; TRBD2 matches 7 bases. Losses at the gene ends were 3 bases for V and 2 bases for J; bases not matched to a gene: 7. Germline V gene data show CDR1 as SQVTM and CDR2 as ANQGSEA. The CDR3 has 14 amino acids.

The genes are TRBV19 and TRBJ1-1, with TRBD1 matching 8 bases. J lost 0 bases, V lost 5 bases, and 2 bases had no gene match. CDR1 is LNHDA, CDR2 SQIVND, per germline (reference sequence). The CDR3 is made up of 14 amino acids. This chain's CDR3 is CASSPGQVNTEAFF. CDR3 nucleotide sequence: TGTGCCAGTAGTCCGGGACAGGTGAACACTGAAGCTTTCTTT.

CDR3 residues: CASTSGQGANEQFF. The CDR3, as DNA: TGTGCCAGCACCAGCGGACAGGGGGCCAATGAGCAGTTCTTC. This chain links TRBV28 with TRBJ2-1; 11 bases map to TRBD1. Germline V gene sequence: CDR1 MDHEN, CDR2 SYDVKM. With V trimmed by 7 bases and J by 6 bases, 5 bases remained unmatched. The CDR3 sequence is 14 residues long.

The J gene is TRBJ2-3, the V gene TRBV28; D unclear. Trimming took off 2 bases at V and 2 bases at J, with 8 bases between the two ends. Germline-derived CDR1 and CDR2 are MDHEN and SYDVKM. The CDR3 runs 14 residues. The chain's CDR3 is CASSLGGYTDTQYF. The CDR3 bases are TGTGCCAGCAGTTTAGGCGGATACACAGATACGCAGTATTTT.

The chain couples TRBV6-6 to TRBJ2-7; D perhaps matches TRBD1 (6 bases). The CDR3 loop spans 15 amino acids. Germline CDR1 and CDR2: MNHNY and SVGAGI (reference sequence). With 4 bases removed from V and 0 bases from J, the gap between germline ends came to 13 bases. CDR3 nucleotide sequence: TGTGCCAGCAGTTCGACAGGCGTCAACTCCTACGAGCAGTACTTC. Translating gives CASSSTGVNSYEQYF.

Written as DNA, the CDR3 is TGCGCCAGCAGCCAAGATGAGGGGGTAAGGGGACAGCCCCAGCATTTT. Translated, it gives CASSQDEGVRGQPQHF. The V call is TRBV4-1, the J call TRBJ1-5; perhaps TRBD1 as D (6 bases). Trimming removed 0 bases at V and 7 bases at J, with 16 bases between. The CDR3 loop spans 16 amino acids. Germline V CDR1 and CDR2: MGHRA, YSYEKL.

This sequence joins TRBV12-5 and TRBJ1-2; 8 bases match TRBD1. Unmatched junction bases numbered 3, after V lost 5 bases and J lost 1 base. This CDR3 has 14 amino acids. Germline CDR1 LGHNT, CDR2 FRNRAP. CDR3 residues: CASGAGQGNYGYTF. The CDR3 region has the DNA TGTGCTAGTGGTGCCGGACAGGGTAACTATGGCTACACCTTC.

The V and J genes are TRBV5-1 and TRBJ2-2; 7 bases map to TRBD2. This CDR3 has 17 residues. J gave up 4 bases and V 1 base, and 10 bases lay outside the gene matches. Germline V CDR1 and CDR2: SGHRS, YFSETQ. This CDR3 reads CASSLSVGGGSTGELFF. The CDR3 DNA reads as TGCGCCAGCAGCTTGTCCGTTGGGGGAGGGAGCACCGGGGAGCTGTTTTTT.

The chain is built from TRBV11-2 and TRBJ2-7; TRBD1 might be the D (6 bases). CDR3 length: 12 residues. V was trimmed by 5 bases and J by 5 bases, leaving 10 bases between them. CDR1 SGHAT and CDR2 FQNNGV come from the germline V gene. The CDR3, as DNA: TGTGCCAGCAGCCCAACAGGGCACGAGCAGTACTTC. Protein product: CASSPTGHEQYF. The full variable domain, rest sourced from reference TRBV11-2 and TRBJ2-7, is EAGVAQSPRYKIIEKRQSVAFWCNPISGHATLYWYQQILGQGPKLLIQFQNNGVVDDSQLPKDRFSAERLKGVDSTLKIQPAKLEDSAVYLCASSPTGHEQYFGPGTRLTVT.

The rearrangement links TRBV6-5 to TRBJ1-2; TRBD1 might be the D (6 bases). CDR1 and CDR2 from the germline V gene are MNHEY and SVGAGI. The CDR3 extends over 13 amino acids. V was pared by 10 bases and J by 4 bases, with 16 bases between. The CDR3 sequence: CATYTGSGYGYTF. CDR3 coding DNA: TGTGCCACATACACAGGGTCGGGCTATGGCTACACCTTC.

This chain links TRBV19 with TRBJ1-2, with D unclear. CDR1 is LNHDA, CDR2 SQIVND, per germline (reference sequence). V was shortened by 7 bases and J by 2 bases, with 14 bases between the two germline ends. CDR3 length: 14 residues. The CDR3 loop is CASNIGLTNYGYTF. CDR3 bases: TGTGCCAGTAACATCGGACTTACAAACTATGGCTACACCTTC.

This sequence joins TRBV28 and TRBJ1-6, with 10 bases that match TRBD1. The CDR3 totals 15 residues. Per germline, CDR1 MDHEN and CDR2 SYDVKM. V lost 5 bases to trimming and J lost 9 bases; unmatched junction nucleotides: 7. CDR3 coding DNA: TGTGCCAGCAGTCCGGGGACAGGGGTTATTTCACCCCTCCACTTT. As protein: CASSPGTGVISPLHF.

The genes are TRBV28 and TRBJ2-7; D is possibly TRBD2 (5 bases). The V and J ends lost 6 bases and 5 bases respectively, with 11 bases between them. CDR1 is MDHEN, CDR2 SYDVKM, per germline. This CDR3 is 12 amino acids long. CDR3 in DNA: TGTGCCAGCAGCGAGAGGCGGGACGAGCAGTACTTC. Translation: CASSERRDEQYF.

The CDR3 is CASSTNRGSGTEAFF. The CDR3 coding sequence is TGTGCCAGTAGTACCAACAGGGGGTCGGGCACTGAAGCTTTCTTT. This chain links TRBV19 with TRBJ1-1, with 8 bases matching TRBD1. The CDR3 length is 15 residues. V was clipped by 4 bases and J by 4 bases; unmatched bases: 8. Germline assignment: CDR1 LNHDA and CDR2 SQIVND (reference sequence).

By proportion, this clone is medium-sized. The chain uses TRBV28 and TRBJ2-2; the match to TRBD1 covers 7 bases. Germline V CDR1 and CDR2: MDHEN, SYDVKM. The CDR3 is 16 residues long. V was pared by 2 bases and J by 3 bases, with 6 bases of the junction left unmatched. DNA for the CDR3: TGTGCCAGCAGTTTAGCCCGGGACAGTTACACCGGGGAGCTGTTTTTT. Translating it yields CASSLARDSYTGELFF.

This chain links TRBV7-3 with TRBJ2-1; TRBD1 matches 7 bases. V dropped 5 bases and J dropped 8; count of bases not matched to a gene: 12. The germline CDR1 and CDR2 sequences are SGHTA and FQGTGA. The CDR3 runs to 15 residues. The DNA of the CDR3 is TGTGCCAGCAGCCGAAGCCCCGACAGGGACGATGAGCAGTTCTTC. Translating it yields CASSRSPDRDDEQFF.

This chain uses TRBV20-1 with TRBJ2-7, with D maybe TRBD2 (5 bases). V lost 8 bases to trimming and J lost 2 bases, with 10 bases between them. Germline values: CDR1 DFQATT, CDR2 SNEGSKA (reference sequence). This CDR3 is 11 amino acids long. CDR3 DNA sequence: TGCAGTTTCTCCGGGACCTACGAGCAGTACTTC. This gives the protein CSFSGTYEQYF.

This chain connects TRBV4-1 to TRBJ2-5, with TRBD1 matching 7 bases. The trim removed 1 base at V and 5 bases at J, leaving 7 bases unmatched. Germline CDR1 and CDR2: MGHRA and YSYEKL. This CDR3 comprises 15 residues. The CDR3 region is CASSQGPGQRETQYF. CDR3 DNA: TGCGCCAGCAGCCAAGGGCCGGGACAGAGGGAGACCCAGTACTTC.

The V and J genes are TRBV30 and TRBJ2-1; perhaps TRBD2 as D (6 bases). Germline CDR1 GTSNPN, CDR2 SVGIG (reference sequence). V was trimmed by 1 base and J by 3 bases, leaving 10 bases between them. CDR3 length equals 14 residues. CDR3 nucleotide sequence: TGTGCCTGGAGTGCCTCCGGGAGCTACAATGAGCAGTTCTTC. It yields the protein CAWSASGSYNEQFF.

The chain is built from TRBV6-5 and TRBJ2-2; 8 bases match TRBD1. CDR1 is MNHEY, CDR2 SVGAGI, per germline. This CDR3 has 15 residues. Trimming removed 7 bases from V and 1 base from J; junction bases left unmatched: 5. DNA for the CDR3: TGTGCCAGCAACGGACAGGGTAGGAACACCGGGGAGCTGTTTTTT. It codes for CASNGQGRNTGELFF.